The 21 T cell receptor beta chains presented below share a single source sample, sequenced in a study of neurological immune-mediated disorders. TCRdb re-analysed the 5' RACE reads in MiXCR, keeping a single row per CDR3 protein. This table has under 45,000 distinct CDR3 sequences, 3% to 4% appearing once. Sequencing was performed on PBMCs. The receptors derive from a man in his thirties or forties with multiple sclerosis.

This clonotype was counted many times. This sequence joins TRBV4-1 and TRBJ2-7; D might be TRBD1 (5 bases). Trimming removed 0 bases at V and 9 bases at J, with 21 bases between. Germline CDR1 reads MGHRA; CDR2 reads YSYEKL. The CDR3 covers 16 residues. The CDR3 protein is CASSQDPSGNYLGQYF. DNA for the CDR3: TGCGCCAGCAGCCAAGATCCGTCAGGGAATTATCTCGGGCAGTACTTC.

This clonotype was seen ten or more times. This chain links TRBV12-3 or TRBV12-4 with TRBJ2-7, with D possibly matching TRBD2 (7 bases). Trimming left V 4 bases short and J 4 bases short, with 14 bases between. CDR3 length equals 14 residues. CDR3 sequence reads: CASSWGGQRYEQYF. The CDR3 nucleotides read TGTGCCAGCAGTTGGGGGGGGCAGCGGTACGAGCAGTACTTC.

This clonotype was recorded at least ten times. The gene calls are TRBV20-1 and TRBJ1-4; D is unclear. Germline V gene sequence: CDR1 DFQATT, CDR2 SNEGSKA (reference sequence). The CDR3 has 14 residues. V was pared by 6 bases and J by 4 bases, with 15 bases between. CDR3 sequence: CSARSGSHNEKLFF. The CDR3 nucleotides are TGCAGTGCCAGATCGGGATCCCATAATGAAAAACTGTTTTTT.

This clonotype was detected many times. The chain employs TRBV20-1 and TRBJ2-3; either TRBD1 or TRBD2 may fit D (6 bases each). Germline CDR1 is DFQATT and CDR2 is SNEGSKA (reference sequence). The CDR3 covers 14 residues. The V gene lost 6 bases and the J gene lost 2 bases, with 15 bases spanning the gap. CDR3 in amino acids: CSAEGEDSTDTQYF. The CDR3 DNA follows: TGCAGTGCCGAGGGGGAGGATTCCACAGATACGCAGTATTTT.

The chain links TRBV5-1 to TRBJ2-1; weak D call: TRBD2 (6 bases). CDR1 and CDR2 (germline): SGHRS, YFSETQ. This CDR3 spans 15 amino acids. Trimming cost V 7 bases and J 5 bases, with 19 bases left between them. CDR3 protein: CASDWGGAGHNEQFF. In DNA, the CDR3 is TGCGCCAGCGACTGGGGCGGGGCGGGGCACAATGAGCAGTTCTTC.

This clonotype was seen repeatedly, ten times or more. The chain recombines TRBV6-2 or TRBV6-3 with TRBJ2-2, with D possibly being TRBD1 or TRBD2 (5 bases each). V dropped 7 bases and J dropped 0 bases, with 21 bases sitting between them. The germline V gene encodes CDR1 MNHEY and CDR2 SVGEGT. CDR3 length: 18 residues. CDR3 sequence (DNA): TGTGCCAGCACAGATCCGATTTTCGGGGCGGCGAACACCGGGGAGCTGTTTTTT. It translates to CASTDPIFGAANTGELFF.

This chain links TRBV14 with TRBJ2-1; D is uncertain. This CDR3 is built from 19 residues. Germline V gene sequence: CDR1 SGHDN, CDR2 FVKESK. Trimming removed 1 base from V and 1 base from J, with 20 bases in between. CDR3 protein: CASSQGASPYEVSYNEQFF. CDR3 coding DNA: TGTGCCAGCAGCCAAGGGGCATCCCCATATGAAGTATCCTACAATGAGCAGTTCTTC.

This chain links TRBV5-1 with TRBJ1-2; 7 bases line up with TRBD1. The CDR3 is made up of 14 amino acids. With 4 bases clipped from V and 1 base from J, the junction kept 4 bases outside the gene matches. Germline V gene data show CDR1 as SGHRS and CDR2 as YFSETQ. The CDR3 region is CASSGGGDNYGYTF. The CDR3 DNA follows: TGCGCCAGCAGCGGAGGGGGCGATAACTATGGCTACACCTTC.

This clonotype was observed at least ten times. The chain uses TRBV20-1 and TRBJ2-3, with TRBD2 identical over 11 bases. J lost 5 bases, V lost 5 bases, and 6 bases had no gene match. Germline V CDR1 and CDR2: DFQATT, SNEGSKA (reference sequence). The CDR3 is 14 amino acids. The CDR3 nucleotides are TGCAGTGCTGCCCCGGGGACTAGCGGAGATACGCAGTATTTT. This sequence encodes CSAAPGTSGDTQYF.

This clonotype was recorded a few times. As the CDR3 is not closed by the conserved phenylalanine or tryptophan, this likely results from a read error. This chain joins TRBV7-9 and TRBJ2-7; D unclear. V lost 5 bases to trimming and J lost 3 bases, with 11 bases between them. Germline V lookup: CDR1 SEHNR, CDR2 FQNEAQ (reference sequence). CDR3 size: 13 residues. CDR3 nucleotide sequence: TGTGCCAGCAGCCGAAACTCAGTCTACGAGCAGTACAAC. It specifies CASSRNSVYEQYN.

This clonotype was counted many times. The genes are TRBV12-3 or TRBV12-4 and TRBJ1-4; 7 positions agree with TRBD1. There are 14 residues in the CDR3. The V segment lost 6 bases and the J segment 5 bases; nucleotides outside the gene matches: 6. The CDR3 loop reads CASRTGYGNEKLFF. The CDR3 nucleotides read TGTGCCAGCAGGACAGGGTATGGGAATGAAAAACTGTTTTTT.

This clonotype was detected many times. The chain employs TRBV7-2 and TRBJ2-3; TRBD2 is a possible D gene (6 bases). Deletions cut 2 bases from V and 4 bases from J, with 7 bases between. The CDR3 has 13 residues. Per the germline V gene, CDR1 is SGHTA and CDR2 is FQGNSA. The CDR3, as DNA: TGTGCCAGCAGCTTAATAGCGGCAGATACGCAGTATTTT. It is translated as CASSLIAADTQYF.

This clonotype showed up many times. V and J are TRBV10-2 and TRBJ1-1; D unclear. The CDR3 totals 15 residues. The V and J ends lost 6 bases and 3 bases respectively, with 17 bases between them. Germline CDR1 and CDR2: WSHSY and SAAADI. CDR3 amino acids: CASSRDTRRDTEAFF. CDR3 sequence (DNA): TGCGCCAGCAGCCGCGACACCAGACGAGACACTGAAGCTTTCTTT.

In its sample, this clonotype was seen many times. The chain carries TRBV10-1 and TRBJ2-2, with a possible D match to TRBD2 (5 bases). CDR1 and CDR2 (germline): WNHNN, SYGVQD (reference sequence). This CDR3 has 14 amino acids. The V gene lost 9 bases and the J gene lost 7 bases, with 18 bases spanning the gap. As DNA, the CDR3 is TGCGCCAGTTCAAATGATTTTGAGGGCGGGGAGCTGTTTTTT. Translation gives CASSNDFEGGELFF.

This clonotype appeared many times. V gene TRBV5-1 combines with J gene TRBJ2-7; TRBD1 aligns across 7 bases. Germline CDR1 reads SGHRS; CDR2 reads YFSETQ. The CDR3 is 12 amino acids. J lost 6 bases, V lost 3 bases, and 3 bases had no gene match. CDR3 region: CASSSDRAEQYF. In DNA form, the CDR3 reads TGCGCCAGCAGCTCAGACAGGGCCGAGCAGTACTTC.

This clonotype was observed many times. The chain is built from TRBV10-2 and TRBJ1-2; D remains unclear. V lost 5 bases, J lost 3 bases, and 13 bases lay in between. The CDR3 is 14 amino acids. In germline, CDR1 is WSHSY, CDR2 SAAADI. The CDR3 coding sequence is TGCGCCAGCAGTCCCTCCTTTGCCCACTATGGCTACACCTTC. As protein: CASSPSFAHYGYTF.

This clonotype came up many times. The chain has TRBV14 and TRBJ1-2; 7 bases fit TRBD1. V was clipped by 2 bases and J by 8 bases; unmatched bases: 5. Per germline, CDR1 SGHDN and CDR2 FVKESK. The CDR3 is made up of 13 amino acids. The CDR3 loop is CASSQRTGSGYTF. CDR3 in DNA: TGTGCCAGCAGCCAACGGACAGGCAGCGGCTACACCTTC. The variable domain in full, completed from reference TRBV14 and TRBJ1-2, reads EAGVTQFPSHSVIEKGQTVTLRCDPISGHDNLYWYRRVMGKEIKFLLHFVKESKQDESGMPNNRFLAERTGGTYSTLKVQPAELEDSGVYFCASSQRTGSGYTFGSGTRLTVV.

There are many counts of this clonotype. The rearrangement links TRBV20-1 to TRBJ2-3, with a possible D match to TRBD2 (5 bases). Germline CDR1 DFQATT, CDR2 SNEGSKA (reference sequence). CDR3 length equals 14 residues. Trimming shortened V by 6 bases and J by 4 bases, and 17 bases separated the two germline ends. In DNA form, the CDR3 reads TGCAGTGCCCTCTGGGCGGGTCCCGCAGATACGCAGTATTTT. Translating gives CSALWAGPADTQYF.

This clonotype was picked up a small number of times. The chain links TRBV7-9 to TRBJ1-1, with 9 positions matching TRBD1. Germline trimming cut 3 bases from V and 0 bases from J; bases unmatched to any gene: 2. The CDR3 totals 15 residues. Germline loops: CDR1 SEHNR, CDR2 FQNEAQ (reference sequence). CDR3 residues: CASSLGTGMNTEAFF. In nucleotides, the CDR3 is TGTGCCAGCAGCTTGGGGACAGGGATGAACACTGAAGCTTTCTTT.

This clonotype was detected only a few times. This chain links TRBV20-1 with TRBJ1-1; D gene uncertain. The CDR3 totals 11 residues. Trimming pared 2 bases from V and 10 bases from J, leaving 11 bases between. The germline gives CDR1 DFQATT, CDR2 SNEGSKA (reference sequence). The chain's CDR3 is CSARPLWGAFF. The CDR3 DNA reads TGCAGTGCTAGACCTCTATGGGGAGCTTTCTTT.

This clonotype occurred many times. The chain combines TRBV12-3 or TRBV12-4 with TRBJ1-1, with D maybe TRBD1 (6 bases). Deletions cut 4 bases from V and 5 bases from J, with 17 bases between. The CDR3 is 15 residues long. This chain's CDR3 is CASSWGTPGMTEAFF. The CDR3 DNA reads as TGTGCCAGCAGTTGGGGGACACCGGGAATGACTGAAGCTTTCTTT.